These 3 T cell receptor beta chains were all obtained from the same sample, sequenced in a study of blood T cell repertoires in COVID-19. The repertoire was sequenced with immunoSEQ multiplex PCR; TCRdb's copy has only in-frame clones and lacks some. The sample includes over 150,000 clones, 70% to 90% of them seen just once. Sequenced material: peripheral blood. These receptors were collected from a man aged 45-65 years with COVID-19, enrolled during active disease.

This chain uses TRBV19 with TRBJ2-5; possible D gene TRBD1, 5 bases. Germline V gene lookup returns CDR1 LNHDA and CDR2 SQIVND (reference sequence). V lost 4 bases to trimming and J lost 5 bases, with 8 bases between them. The CDR3 has 12 residues. CDR3 sequence: CASSSYRETQYF. As DNA, the CDR3 is TGTGCCAGTAGTAGCTACAGGGAGACCCAGTACTTC.

This chain links TRBV27 with TRBJ2-7; no clear D. Per the germline V gene, CDR1 is MNHEY and CDR2 is SMNVEV (reference sequence). The CDR3 extends over 19 amino acids. The ends were cut back, 0 bases at V and 2 bases at J, with 23 bases in the middle. The chain's CDR3 is CASSLSMSSGNFVTYEQYF. The CDR3 DNA reads TGTGCCAGCAGTTTATCGATGTCTAGTGGAAACTTCGTAACCTACGAGCAGTACTTC.

A word on this clone: At the DNA level, this CDR3 is encoded by other sequences in the same sample as well. The gene calls are TRBV5-1 and TRBJ1-4; 11 nucleotides match TRBD1. V shed 4 bases, J shed 7 bases, and the junction held 3 bases outside the gene matches. The CDR3 runs to 14 residues. Germline values: CDR1 SGHRS, CDR2 YFSETQ. The CDR3 nucleotides read TGCGCCAGCAGCGTGGGACAGGGGGGTGAAAAACTGTTTTTT. This gives the protein CASSVGQGGEKLFF.